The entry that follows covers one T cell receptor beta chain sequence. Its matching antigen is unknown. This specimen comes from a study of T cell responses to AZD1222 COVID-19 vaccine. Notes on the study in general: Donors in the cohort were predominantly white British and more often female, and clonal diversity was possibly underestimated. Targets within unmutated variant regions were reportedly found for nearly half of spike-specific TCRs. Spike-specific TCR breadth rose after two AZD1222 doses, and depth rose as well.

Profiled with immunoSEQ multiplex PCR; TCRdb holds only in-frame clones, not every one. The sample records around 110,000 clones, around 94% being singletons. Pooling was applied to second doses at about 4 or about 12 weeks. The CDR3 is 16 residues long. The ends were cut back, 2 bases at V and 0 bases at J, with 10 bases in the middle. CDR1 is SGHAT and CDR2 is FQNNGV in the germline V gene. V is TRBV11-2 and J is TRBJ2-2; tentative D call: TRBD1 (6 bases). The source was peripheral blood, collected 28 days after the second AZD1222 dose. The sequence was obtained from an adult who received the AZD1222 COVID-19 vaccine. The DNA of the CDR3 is TGTGCCAGCAGCTTACGAGGACAGACGAACACCGGGGAGCTGTTTTTT. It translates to CASSLRGQTNTGELFF. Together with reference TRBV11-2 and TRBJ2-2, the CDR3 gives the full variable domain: EAGVAQSPRYKIIEKRQSVAFWCNPISGHATLYWYQQILGQGPKLLIQFQNNGVVDDSQLPKDRFSAERLKGVDSTLKIQPAKLEDSAVYLCASSLRGQTNTGELFFGEGSRLTVL.